The 32 T cell receptor beta chains in this list originate from one sample, sequenced in a study of siplizumab effects on memory and regulatory T cells. TCRdb keeps only in-frame clones here, not all; method: immunoSEQ multiplex PCR. Here the sample spans 90,000 to 120,000 clones, 92% being singletons. Sequenced: Tregs sorted from blood. All receptors come from a human donor in good health.

The V gene is TRBV7-2, the J gene TRBJ2-1, with 8 bases that match TRBD2. CDR1 and CDR2 (germline): SGHTA, FQGNSA. There are 14 residues in the CDR3. V shed 8 bases, J shed 4 bases, and the junction held 7 bases outside the gene matches. The CDR3 DNA is TGTGCCAGCCGGGCTAGCGGGTATTACAATGAGCAGTTCTTC. Translated: CASRASGYYNEQFF.

CDR3 loop: CASSFGTGGMNTEAFF. In DNA, the CDR3 is TGTGCCAGCAGCTTTGGGACAGGGGGCATGAACACTGAAGCTTTCTTT. The chain recombines TRBV7-9 with TRBJ1-1, with 12 bases aligning to TRBD1. This CDR3 contains 16 residues. J lost 0 bases, V lost 3 bases, and 2 bases had no gene match. Germline V CDR1 and CDR2: SEHNR, FQNEAQ (reference sequence).

This sequence joins TRBV19 and TRBJ2-7; D ambiguous. CDR1 LNHDA and CDR2 SQIVND come from the germline V gene (reference sequence). V lost 2 bases and J 5 bases, leaving 10 bases between the germline ends. The CDR3 covers 13 residues. CDR3 in amino acids: CASSILKGHEQYF. CDR3 DNA sequence: TGTGCCAGTAGTATACTTAAGGGCCACGAGCAGTACTTC.

The chain has TRBV6-6 and TRBJ1-1; 8 bases fit TRBD1. The CDR3 loop spans 13 amino acids. CDR1 MNHNY and CDR2 SVGAGI come from the germline V gene (reference sequence). V was clipped by 6 bases and J by 5 bases; unmatched bases: 5. CDR3 in amino acids: CASSAQGVTEAFF. The CDR3 coding sequence is TGTGCCAGCAGCGCACAGGGGGTAACTGAAGCTTTCTTT.

This clone was seen more than once but under ten times. The V call is TRBV6-5, the J call TRBJ1-5; 7 nucleotides line up with TRBD1. Germline lookup yields CDR1 MNHEY and CDR2 SVGAGI. This CDR3 region has 15 residues. V shed 6 bases, J shed 0 bases, and the junction held 5 bases outside the gene matches. This CDR3 is CASRPTGTSNQPQHF. The CDR3, as DNA: TGTGCCAGCAGGCCGACAGGGACTAGCAATCAGCCCCAGCATTTT.

The V and J genes are TRBV2 and TRBJ1-4; D is possibly TRBD1 (6 bases). The CDR3 consists of 15 residues. Germline loops: CDR1 SNHLY, CDR2 FYNNEI. The V end was cut by 3 bases, the J end by 0 bases, with 8 bases between. The CDR3 sequence is CASSEGGATNEKLFF. As DNA, the CDR3 is TGTGCCAGCAGTGAGGGGGGCGCAACTAATGAAAAACTGTTTTTT.

This clone appeared a single time. The chain combines TRBV5-1 with TRBJ2-1; unclear D gene. Germline assignment: CDR1 SGHRS and CDR2 YFSETQ. CDR3 length: 14 residues. V lost 4 bases, J lost 8 bases, and 16 bases lay in between. The CDR3 protein is CASSPAPDSDEQFF. In DNA form, the CDR3 reads TGCGCCAGCAGCCCGGCGCCAGATTCTGATGAGCAGTTCTTC.

V is TRBV5-3 and J is TRBJ2-1, with 10 bases identical to TRBD1. TRBV5-3 qualifies as an ORF whose function is uncertain. The CDR3 contains 15 residues. After removal of 3 bases from V and 2 bases from J, the junction contained 2 bases not matched to a gene. CDR3: CARSCGQGAYNEQFF. In DNA, the CDR3 is TGTGCCAGAAGCTGTGGACAGGGGGCCTACAATGAGCAGTTCTTC.

This chain uses TRBV29-1 with TRBJ1-2; 11 bases map to TRBD1. From germline, CDR1 is SQVTM and CDR2 ANQGSEA. This CDR3 spans 14 amino acids. Trimming took 3 bases from V and 1 from J; bases not matched to a gene: 1. CDR3 DNA sequence: TGCAGCGTTGAGGGGACAGGGGGTAACTATGGCTACACCTTC. Its translation is CSVEGTGGNYGYTF.

This chain joins TRBV9 and TRBJ2-1, with TRBD1 matching 8 bases. The CDR3 length is 15 residues. Germline V gene lookup returns CDR1 SGDLS and CDR2 YYNGEE. Losses at the gene ends were 1 base for V and 4 bases for J; bases not matched to a gene: 4. The CDR3 DNA sequence: TGTGCCAGCAGCGTATTGGGGACAGGTTACAATGAGCAGTTCTTC. Encoded protein: CASSVLGTGYNEQFF.

The V gene is TRBV28, the J gene TRBJ1-5; D gene uncertain. There are 14 residues in the CDR3. V was cut by 5 bases and J by 2 bases, with 10 bases left in between. Germline loops: CDR1 MDHEN, CDR2 SYDVKM. CDR3 sequence: CASSPRSGNQPQHF. The CDR3 DNA reads as TGTGCCAGCAGTCCCCGGAGTGGCAATCAGCCCCAGCATTTT. The whole variable domain, filled in from reference TRBV28 and TRBJ1-5, reads DVKVTQSSRYLVKRTGEKVFLECVQDMDHENMFWYRQDPGLGLRLIYFSYDVKMKEKGDIPEGYSVSREKKERFSLILESASTNQTSMYLCASSPRSGNQPQHFGDGTRLSIL.

The chain recombines TRBV5-1 with TRBJ1-3; maybe TRBD1 (5 bases). V lost 0 bases and J 0 bases, leaving 10 bases between the germline ends. There are 16 residues in the CDR3. Germline V gene sequence: CDR1 SGHRS, CDR2 YFSETQ. In DNA, the CDR3 is TGCGCCAGCAGCTTGGGACAGATCATCTCTGGAAACACCATATATTTT. This translates into CASSLGQIISGNTIYF.

The V and J genes are TRBV9 and TRBJ2-1; TRBD2 matches at 7 bases. The V gene end was trimmed by 0 bases and the J gene end by 5 bases; junction bases not matched to a gene: 8. Germline values: CDR1 SGDLS, CDR2 YYNGEE. The CDR3 runs to 16 residues. The CDR3 spells CASSVDGGSFNNEQFF. DNA for the CDR3: TGTGCCAGCAGCGTAGACGGCGGGAGTTTCAACAATGAGCAGTTCTTC.

The chain joins TRBV11-3 to TRBJ2-7, with D unclear. This CDR3 spans 15 amino acids. From germline, CDR1 is SGHNT and CDR2 YENEEA. V lost 2 bases and J lost 3, with 14 bases in between. The CDR3 region has the DNA TGTGCCAGCAGCTTAATTATCGGCCCAGGCTACGAGCAGTACTTC. Translated: CASSLIIGPGYEQYF.

The chain carries TRBV4-1 and TRBJ1-2, with unresolved D. Germline CDR1 is MGHRA and CDR2 is YSYEKL. This CDR3 spans 13 amino acids. V dropped 3 bases and J dropped 5 bases, with 10 bases sitting between them. CDR3: CASSQEGSYGYTF. CDR3 coding DNA: TGCGCCAGCAGCCAGGAGGGTTCTTATGGCTACACCTTC.

The rearrangement joins TRBV5-1 to TRBJ1-2, with a tentative D call TRBD1 (6 bases). Germline V CDR1 and CDR2: SGHRS, YFSETQ. Trimming pared 0 bases from V and 5 bases from J, leaving 14 bases between. The CDR3 spans 15 residues. This chain's CDR3 is CASSLGQDTLYGYTF. The CDR3 DNA is TGCGCCAGCAGCTTGGGACAGGATACTTTGTATGGCTACACCTTC. The variable domain in full, completed from reference TRBV5-1 and TRBJ1-2, reads KAGVTQTPRYLIKTRGQQVTLSCSPISGHRSVSWYQQTPGQGLQFLFEYFSETQRNKGNFPGRFSGRQFSNSRSEMNVSTLELGDSALYLCASSLGQDTLYGYTFGSGTRLTVV.

The V and J genes are TRBV19 and TRBJ2-1; D ambiguous. CDR3 length: 14 amino acids. Germline V gene data show CDR1 as LNHDA and CDR2 as SQIVND (reference sequence). Trimming took 3 bases from V and 3 from J, leaving 9 bases between them. Written as DNA, the CDR3 is TGTGCCAGTAGTATCGGGCAGAACTACAATGAGCAGTTCTTC. It codes for CASSIGQNYNEQFF.

The rearrangement links TRBV10-3 to TRBJ2-1; TRBD2 matches at 7 bases. The CDR3 consists of 15 residues. Germline trimming cut 8 bases from V and 1 base from J; bases unmatched to any gene: 8. Per the germline V gene, CDR1 is ENHRY and CDR2 is SYGVKD. DNA for the CDR3: TGTGCCATCCAGGCTAGCGGAGGGTCCTACAATGAGCAGTTCTTC. Residues: CAIQASGGSYNEQFF.

The chain carries TRBV6-5 and TRBJ1-5, with TRBD1 matching over 9 bases. This CDR3 has 15 residues. The germline gives CDR1 MNHEY, CDR2 SVGAGI. Unmatched junction bases numbered 1, after V lost 0 bases and J lost 4 bases. CDR3 residues: CASSYSGTGNQPQHF. The CDR3 DNA follows: TGTGCCAGCAGTTACTCCGGGACAGGGAATCAGCCCCAGCATTTT.

The chain recombines TRBV6-5 with TRBJ2-3; D is possibly TRBD1 or TRBD2 (5 bases each). V lost 6 bases to trimming and J lost 4 bases, with 14 bases between them. CDR3 length: 14 residues. Germline CDR1 reads MNHEY; CDR2 reads SVGAGI. CDR3 sequence (DNA): TGTGCCAGCAGCAAACCGGGGCGCTCAGATACGCAGTATTTT. Protein: CASSKPGRSDTQYF.

V gene TRBV5-1 combines with J gene TRBJ2-7; D gene uncertain. Germline V gives CDR1 SGHRS, CDR2 YFSETQ. V was clipped by 0 bases and J by 0 bases, with 10 bases between them. CDR3 length: 15 residues. Here the CDR3 DNA reads TGCGCCAGCAGCTTGGTTGAGCCAGGCTCCTACGAGCAGTACTTC. Translation: CASSLVEPGSYEQYF.

This chain connects TRBV9 to TRBJ2-7; 9 positions agree with TRBD2. The CDR3 covers 15 residues. Unmatched junction bases numbered 7, after V lost 3 bases and J lost 3 bases. The germline V gene encodes CDR1 SGDLS and CDR2 YYNGEE. The CDR3 protein is CASSAGGSGSYEQYF. In DNA, the CDR3 is TGTGCCAGCAGCGCCGGAGGTAGCGGGAGCTACGAGCAGTACTTC.

This chain connects TRBV7-9 to TRBJ2-1; unclear D gene. Deletions cut 1 base from V and 4 bases from J, with 11 bases between. Germline V gene lookup returns CDR1 SEHNR and CDR2 FQNEAQ (reference sequence). This CDR3 has 15 amino acids. The CDR3 sequence is CASSLGGNLYNEQFF. CDR3 nucleotide sequence: TGTGCCAGCAGCTTAGGTGGGAACTTATACAATGAGCAGTTCTTC.

The V call is TRBV4-1, the J call TRBJ2-7; 7 positions agree with TRBD2. The germline gives CDR1 MGHRA, CDR2 YSYEKL. Trimming removed 2 bases from V and 2 bases from J; junction bases left unmatched: 6. The CDR3 contains 15 residues. The DNA of the CDR3 is TGCGCCAGCAGCCAATCGACGGGGGGTACCTACGAGCAGTACTTC. As protein: CASSQSTGGTYEQYF.

CDR3 sequence reads: CASSEPGYPYEQYF. CDR3 DNA: TGTGCCAGCAGTGAGCCAGGATATCCCTACGAGCAGTACTTC. This chain joins TRBV6-1 and TRBJ2-7; no reliable D call. Trimming stripped 3 bases from V and 2 bases from J, with 11 bases between. The CDR3 extends over 14 amino acids. The germline V gene encodes CDR1 MNHNS and CDR2 SASEGT.

The rearrangement links TRBV30 to TRBJ2-7, with D perhaps TRBD1 (6 bases). CDR3 length: 13 amino acids. V was trimmed by 7 bases and J by 0 bases, leaving 13 bases between them. CDR1 and CDR2 from the germline V gene are GTSNPN and SVGIG (reference sequence). In DNA form, the CDR3 reads TGTGCCTTAATGACAGGTCTCTCCTACGAGCAGTACTTC. It encodes CALMTGLSYEQYF.

This chain connects TRBV7-9 to TRBJ2-1; 7 positions agree with TRBD1. CDR3 length equals 14 residues. CDR1 and CDR2 (germline): SEHNR, FQNEAQ (reference sequence). The V gene end was trimmed by 5 bases and the J gene end by 5 bases; junction bases not matched to a gene: 6. CDR3: CASSLRGTDNEQFF. In DNA, the CDR3 is TGTGCCAGCAGCCTGAGGGGGACAGACAATGAGCAGTTCTTC.

The chain employs TRBV27 and TRBJ2-1, with D maybe TRBD1 (6 bases). Germline lookup yields CDR1 MNHEY and CDR2 SMNVEV (reference sequence). The CDR3 is 13 amino acids. V was shortened by 6 bases and J by 9 bases, with 15 bases between the two germline ends. CDR3 in amino acids: CASRPRRRGEQFF. The CDR3 coding sequence is TGTGCCAGCAGACCCCGGCGCAGGGGTGAGCAGTTCTTC.

This chain uses TRBV6-9 with TRBJ1-1; D is unresolved. Looked up from germline, CDR1 is MNHGY and CDR2 is SVAAGI. The CDR3 extends over 16 amino acids. The V gene lost 5 bases and the J gene lost 2 bases, with 18 bases spanning the gap. In DNA, the CDR3 is TGTGCCAGCAGTCAGAGAAAGACATTCCAAAACACTGAAGCTTTCTTT. It is translated as CASSQRKTFQNTEAFF.

The rearrangement uses TRBV15 and TRBJ1-1; possible D gene TRBD1, 5 bases. CDR1 LNHNV and CDR2 YYDKDF come from the germline V gene (reference sequence). Trimming left V 0 bases short and J 4 bases short, with 12 bases between. The CDR3 loop spans 15 amino acids. The CDR3 DNA follows: TGTGCCACCAGCAGAGAGGGGGGTGTGAGCACTGAAGCTTTCTTT. It codes for CATSREGGVSTEAFF.

The rearrangement uses TRBV5-1 and TRBJ2-5, with a possible D match to TRBD1 (6 bases). The germline V and J ends were trimmed by 2 bases and 4 bases, with 15 bases remaining between them. CDR1 and CDR2 (germline): SGHRS, YFSETQ. This CDR3 contains 15 residues. DNA for the CDR3: TGCGCCAGCAGCTTCATCGGGGACATAGGAGAGACCCAGTACTTC. Translation: CASSFIGDIGETQYF.

The chain has TRBV5-4 and TRBJ2-5, with a weak D call TRBD2 (6 bases). The ends were cut back, 4 bases at V and 0 bases at J, with 13 bases in the middle. The CDR3 runs to 15 residues. The germline V gene encodes CDR1 SGHNT and CDR2 YYREEE (reference sequence). The CDR3 nucleotides are TGTGCCAGCAGCCCGCGACTAGGAGACCAAGAGACCCAGTACTTC. Residues: CASSPRLGDQETQYF.